Below are 19 T cell receptor beta chains sequenced from a single sample in a study of radiotherapy plus CTLA-4 blockade in lung cancer. The data were produced by immunoSEQ multiplex PCR, yet TCRdb's version contains in-frame clones alone and is incomplete. The repertoire has about 73,000 clones, around 87% of them found once; the top ten carry over 35%. The sequencing used peripheral blood, collected from a patient treated with radiotherapy plus ipilimumab. Every receptor here comes from a human donor with non-small cell lung cancer that progressed on radiotherapy plus ipilimumab.

This chain connects TRBV4-1 to TRBJ2-1, with a possible D match to TRBD2 (5 bases). Trimming removed 1 base from V and 7 bases from J, with 14 bases in between. CDR3 size: 15 residues. Germline CDR1 MGHRA, CDR2 YSYEKL. CDR3 sequence: CASSQVAGVGNEQFF. Written as DNA, the CDR3 is TGCGCCAGCAGCCAAGTTGCGGGTGTGGGTAATGAGCAGTTCTTC.

This chain links TRBV6-1 with TRBJ2-7; weak D call: TRBD1 (6 bases). V lost 4 bases and J 2 bases, leaving 15 bases between the germline ends. The CDR3 contains 15 residues. Germline CDR1 is MNHNS and CDR2 is SASEGT. The chain's CDR3 is CASSGAPGQAYEQYV. CDR3 sequence (DNA): TGTGCCAGCAGTGGGGCCCCGGGACAAGCCTACGAGCAGTACGTC.

Note on this clone: This same CDR3 is encoded by further DNA sequences in the sample. The gene calls are TRBV30 and TRBJ2-5; either TRBD1 or TRBD2 may supply D (6 bases each). There are 15 residues in the CDR3. In germline, CDR1 is GTSNPN, CDR2 SVGIG (reference sequence). Deletions cut 0 bases from V and 7 bases from J, with 18 bases between. This chain's CDR3 is CAWSVAAGGRATQYF. DNA for the CDR3: TGTGCCTGGAGTGTAGCGGCTGGGGGGCGAGCGACCCAGTACTTC. Full variable domain (outside the CDR3, taken from reference TRBV30 and TRBJ2-5): SQTIHQWPATLVQPVGSPLSLECTVEGTSNPNLYWYRQAAGRGLQLLFYSVGIGQISSEVPQNLSASRPQDRQFILSSKKLLLSDSGFYLCAWSVAAGGRATQYFGPGTRLLVL.

This clone was counted once. The gene calls are TRBV6-1 and TRBJ1-2, with TRBD1 matching 7 bases. Germline CDR1 is MNHNS and CDR2 is SASEGT. Trimming removed 10 bases from V and 6 bases from J; junction bases left unmatched: 11. The CDR3 has 13 amino acids. This chain's CDR3 is CAIWTGGGHGYTF. The CDR3 nucleotides read TGTGCCATTTGGACAGGCGGAGGACATGGCTACACCTTC.

The rearrangement uses TRBV5-1 and TRBJ1-1; TRBD1 aligns across 10 bases. Germline CDR1 reads SGHRS; CDR2 reads YFSETQ. V lost 4 bases, J lost 4 bases, and 7 bases stayed unmatched. The CDR3 totals 15 residues. CDR3: CASSLGQGQGTEAFF. The CDR3 DNA sequence: TGCGCCAGCAGCCTGGGACAGGGGCAAGGCACTGAAGCTTTCTTT.

The chain is built from TRBV9 and TRBJ2-5; D is possibly TRBD2 (7 bases). Trimming stripped 3 bases from V and 2 bases from J, with 17 bases between. This CDR3 contains 16 residues. CDR1 is SGDLS, CDR2 YYNGEE, per germline. The CDR3 DNA reads TGTGCCAGCAGCGGCTGGGGGGGCGGAATACAAGAGACCCAGTACTTC. Residues: CASSGWGGGIQETQYF.

V and J are TRBV28 and TRBJ2-7, with TRBD2 identical over 8 bases. The junction had 15 bases not matched to a gene; V was cut back by 5 bases and J by 6 bases. The germline V gene has CDR1 MDHEN and CDR2 SYDVKM. The CDR3 contains 16 residues. The CDR3 nucleotides are TGTGCCAGCAGTCTATTAAGAAGCGGGAGACATTCCGAGCAGTACGTC. Translated, it gives CASSLLRSGRHSEQYV.

This rearrangement joins TRBV2 to TRBJ2-3; TRBD1 matches 9 bases. CDR1 and CDR2 from the germline V gene are SNHLY and FYNNEI. Unmatched junction bases numbered 17, after V lost 4 bases and J lost 6 bases. The CDR3 spans 18 residues. As DNA, the CDR3 is TGTGCCAGCAGTGGAGGGAAAGGTAGCGTCGGACAGGGGGATACGCAGTATTTT. Amino acids: CASSGGKGSVGQGDTQYF. The variable domain in full, with the rest retrieved from reference TRBV2 and TRBJ2-3, is EPEVTQTPSHQVTQMGQEVILRCVPISNHLYFYWYRQILGQKVEFLVSFYNNEISEKSEIFDDQFSVERPDGSNFTLKIRSTKLEDSAMYFCASSGGKGSVGQGDTQYFGPGTRLTVL.

Here the CDR3 DNA reads TGTGCCTGGAGCGCCGGGACAGGGGGCGTTTGGGAAAAACTGTTTTTT. It specifies CAWSAGTGGVWEKLFF. V usage is TRBV30 and J usage is TRBJ1-4; TRBD1 matches 12 bases. The CDR3 runs 16 residues. The V gene's germline CDR1 is GTSNPN and CDR2 SVGIG (reference sequence). The junction had 10 bases not matched to a gene; V was cut back by 3 bases and J by 8 bases.

The chain couples TRBV27 to TRBJ1-2; no clear D gene. Germline V gene sequence: CDR1 MNHEY, CDR2 SMNVEV (reference sequence). There are 14 residues in the CDR3. Between the trimmed V and J ends, which lost 2 bases and 0 bases, there was a span of 7 bases. The CDR3 is CASSLSRANYGYTF. CDR3 nucleotide sequence: TGTGCCAGCAGTTTAAGTCGCGCTAACTATGGCTACACCTTC.

V gene TRBV6-1 combines with J gene TRBJ1-2, with D uncertain. CDR1 and CDR2 (germline): MNHNS, SASEGT. V lost 6 bases and J 8 bases, leaving 10 bases between the germline ends. This CDR3 is built from 11 residues. CDR3: CASRALSGYTF. CDR3 bases: TGTGCCAGCAGGGCCCTGAGCGGCTACACCTTC.

The chain links TRBV27 to TRBJ1-2; TRBD1 agrees at 8 bases. Germline V gives CDR1 MNHEY, CDR2 SMNVEV (reference sequence). The J segment lost 3 bases and the V segment lost 3 bases, leaving 6 bases of the junction unmatched. CDR3 length: 15 residues. The CDR3: CASSLTPRGHYGYTF. The CDR3 DNA follows: TGTGCCAGCAGTTTGACGCCCAGGGGGCACTATGGCTACACCTTC.

The chain is built from TRBV5-4 and TRBJ2-5; D gene unclear. The V end lost 0 bases, the J end lost 4 bases, and 7 bases lay between the germline ends. Germline V gives CDR1 SGHNT, CDR2 YYREEE (reference sequence). The CDR3 length is 13 residues. DNA of the CDR3: TGTGCCAGCAGCTTGGGGGAAGTAGAGACCCAGTACTTC. Protein sequence: CASSLGEVETQYF. Drawing the rest from reference TRBV5-4 and TRBJ2-5, the complete variable domain is ETGVTQSPTHLIKTRGQQVTLRCSSQSGHNTVSWYQQALGQGPQFIFQYYREEENGRGNFPPRFSGLQFPNYSSELNVNALELDDSALYLCASSLGEVETQYFGPGTRLLVL.

The gene calls are TRBV30 and TRBJ2-7, with 7 positions matching TRBD2. Germline lookup yields CDR1 GTSNPN and CDR2 SVGIG (reference sequence). The trim removed 2 bases at V and 5 bases at J, leaving 9 bases unmatched. CDR3 length: 14 residues. The CDR3 sequence: CAWSLGRGDDEQYF. The CDR3 DNA is TGTGCCTGGAGTTTGGGGAGGGGTGACGACGAGCAGTACTTC.

This chain links TRBV29-1 with TRBJ2-1; 8 nucleotides align to TRBD2. This CDR3 has 16 amino acids. Germline V gives CDR1 SQVTM, CDR2 ANQGSEA. The J segment lost 0 bases and the V segment lost 3 bases, leaving 7 bases of the junction unmatched. The CDR3 bases are TGCAGCGTTGATAGCCTCAGCGGGAGCTCCTACAATGAGCAGTTCTTC. Its translation is CSVDSLSGSSYNEQFF.

This clone was found a few times. This rearrangement joins TRBV2 to TRBJ2-3, with TRBD2 matching over 11 bases. The CDR3 has 14 amino acids. Germline values: CDR1 SNHLY, CDR2 FYNNEI. The V gene end was trimmed by 8 bases and the J gene end by 2 bases; junction bases not matched to a gene: 3. In DNA, the CDR3 is TGTGCCAGCTCTAGCGGGAGGTACACAGATACGCAGTATTTT. The encoded protein is CASSSGRYTDTQYF.

The gene calls are TRBV6-5 and TRBJ2-3, with D perhaps matching TRBD2 (5 bases). This CDR3 region has 14 residues. The germline gives CDR1 MNHEY, CDR2 SVGAGI. The V gene lost 4 bases and the J gene lost 6 bases, with 14 bases spanning the gap. The CDR3 coding sequence is TGTGCCAGCAGTTTTACCGGGGTTGGCGATACGCAGTATTTT. It encodes CASSFTGVGDTQYF.

This CDR3 is CAISESAVDEKLFF. The CDR3 region has the DNA TGTGCCATCAGTGAGTCGGCAGTTGACGAAAAACTGTTTTTT. This chain links TRBV10-3 with TRBJ1-4, with D unclear. The CDR3 extends over 14 amino acids. Trimming took 0 bases from V and 8 from J, leaving 10 bases between them. CDR1 and CDR2 (germline): ENHRY, SYGVKD.

The CDR3 nucleotides are TGTGCCAGCAGCTTGCGGGGGGAAAAACTGTTTTTT. It codes for CASSLRGEKLFF. This rearrangement joins TRBV5-4 to TRBJ1-4; possible D gene TRBD1, 5 bases. The V end was cut by 1 base, the J end by 8 bases, with 6 bases between. The germline V gene encodes CDR1 SGHNT and CDR2 YYREEE (reference sequence). CDR3 length equals 12 residues.